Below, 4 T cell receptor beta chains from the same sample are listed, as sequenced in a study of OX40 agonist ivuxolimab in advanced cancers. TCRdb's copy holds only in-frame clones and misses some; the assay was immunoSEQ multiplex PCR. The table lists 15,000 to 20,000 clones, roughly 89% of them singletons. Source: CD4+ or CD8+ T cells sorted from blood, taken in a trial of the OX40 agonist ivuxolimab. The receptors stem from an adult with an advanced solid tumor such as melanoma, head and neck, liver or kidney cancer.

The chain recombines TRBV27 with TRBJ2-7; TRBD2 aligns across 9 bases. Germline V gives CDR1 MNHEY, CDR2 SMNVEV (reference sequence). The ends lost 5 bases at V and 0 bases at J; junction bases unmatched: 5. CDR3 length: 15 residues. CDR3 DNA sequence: TGTGCCAGCAGTCTACTAGCGGGCCCCTCCTACGAGCAGTACTTC. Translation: CASSLLAGPSYEQYF.

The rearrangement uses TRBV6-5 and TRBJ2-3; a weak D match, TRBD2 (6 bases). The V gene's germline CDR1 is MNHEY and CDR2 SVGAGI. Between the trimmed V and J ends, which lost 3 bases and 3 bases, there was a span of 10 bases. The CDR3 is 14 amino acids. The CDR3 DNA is TGTGCCAGCAGTTATAATGGGGGGACAGATACGCAGTATTTT. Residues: CASSYNGGTDTQYF.

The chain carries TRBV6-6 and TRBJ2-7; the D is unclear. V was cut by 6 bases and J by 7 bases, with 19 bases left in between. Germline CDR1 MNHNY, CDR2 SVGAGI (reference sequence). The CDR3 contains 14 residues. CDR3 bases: TGTGCCAGCAGCAGCCATTTGATGGTAGGGGAGCAGTACTTC. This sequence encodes CASSSHLMVGEQYF.

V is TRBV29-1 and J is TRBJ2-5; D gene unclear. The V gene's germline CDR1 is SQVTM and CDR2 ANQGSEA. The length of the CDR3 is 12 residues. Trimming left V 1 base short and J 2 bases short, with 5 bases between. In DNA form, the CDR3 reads TGCAGCGTTGAAGGGCGTCAAGAGACCCAGTACTTC. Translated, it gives CSVEGRQETQYF. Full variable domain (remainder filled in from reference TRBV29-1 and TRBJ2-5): SAVISQKPSRDICQRGTSLTIQCQVDSQVTMMFWYRQQPGQSLTLIATANQGSEATYESGFVIDKFPISRPNLTFSTLTVSNMSPEDSSIYLCSVEGRQETQYFGPGTRLLVL.